This T cell receptor (beta chain) was captured by sequencing in a study of OX40 agonist ivuxolimab in advanced cancers. Study-level background: While on treatment, patients had intravenous ivuxolimab at 0.01 to 10 mg/kg every 2 weeks. Of mixed ages from about 20 to 80 and averaging approximately 60 years, the group was roughly 85% male.

The germline V and J ends were trimmed by 6 bases and 1 base, with 9 bases remaining between them. Germline CDR1 is LNHDA and CDR2 is SQIVND (reference sequence). The CDR3 is 13 residues long. Sequencing was performed with immunoSEQ multiplex PCR; in TCRdb, only in-frame clones are kept and a portion is missing. This table has fewer than 65,000 clones, 85% to 90% appearing once. The study sampled blood at baseline, cycle 4 day 1, and cycle 7 day 1. This clone has just one count. Its target is unknown. Study-level results: On average, CD8+ T cells had more expanded clones than CD4+.

Sequenced material: CD4+ or CD8+ T cells sorted from blood, taken in a trial of the OX40 agonist ivuxolimab. The sequence came from an adult with an advanced solid tumor such as melanoma, head and neck, liver or kidney cancer. This sequence joins TRBV19 and TRBJ1-1; the D is unclear. CDR3 sequence (DNA): TGTGCCAGTAGGGTTTCCAGGAACACTGAAGCTTTCTTT. Encoded protein: CASRVSRNTEAFF. The full variable domain, with the rest looked up from reference TRBV19 and TRBJ1-1, is DGGITQSPKYLFRKEGQNVTLSCEQNLNHDAMYWYRQDPGQGLRLIYYSQIVNDFQKGDIAEGYSVSREKKESFPLTVTSAQKNPTAFYLCASRVSRNTEAFFGQGTRLTVV.